Listed here are 22 T cell receptor beta chains from one sample, sequenced in a study of T cell clones after liver transplantation. Method: immunoSEQ multiplex PCR; TCRdb's copy keeps in-frame clones and lacks some. Seen here are thousands of clones, 60% to 75% observed once, and the top ten hold around 26%. Sequencing was performed on CD8+ T cells from blood, taken before liver transplant. All receptors derive from a human donor who received a liver transplant.

This chain uses TRBV11-3 with TRBJ2-2; tentatively, D is TRBD2 (5 bases). The length of the CDR3 is 16 residues. V was pared by 3 bases and J by 0 bases, with 11 bases between. Germline lookup yields CDR1 SGHNT and CDR2 YENEEA. The CDR3 region is CASSFLATPNTGELFF. CDR3 bases: TGTGCCAGCAGCTTCTTAGCGACGCCGAACACCGGGGAGCTGTTTTTT.

This clone was seen once. The rearrangement joins TRBV7-9 to TRBJ2-5; 9 bases are shared with TRBD2. The germline CDR1 and CDR2 sequences are SEHNR and FQNEAQ (reference sequence). The trim removed 7 bases at V and 2 bases at J, leaving 14 bases unmatched. This CDR3 region has 17 residues. The CDR3 DNA reads TGTGCCAGCAACCCTCCGGCGGGCGGGGGGGCTCAAGAGACCCAGTACTTC. Amino acid sequence: CASNPPAGGGAQETQYF.

The chain is built from TRBV6-1 and TRBJ1-6; 12 nucleotides agree with TRBD1. V shed 3 bases and J 7 bases; nucleotides not matched to a gene: 1. CDR1 is MNHNS and CDR2 is SASEGT in the germline V gene. This CDR3 comprises 15 residues. In nucleotides, the CDR3 is TGTGCCAGCAGTGACGGGACAGGGGGCAATTCACCCCTCCACTTT. It encodes CASSDGTGGNSPLHF.

This clone occurred a few times. This chain connects TRBV11-2 to TRBJ2-3, with D hard to call. V lost 0 bases, J lost 2 bases, and 9 bases lay in between. This CDR3 comprises 15 residues. CDR1 and CDR2 from the germline V gene are SGHAT and FQNNGV. CDR3 loop: CASSLESMATDTQYF. The CDR3 DNA follows: TGTGCCAGCAGCTTAGAGAGTATGGCCACAGATACGCAGTATTTT.

This clone was seen a single time. The chain couples TRBV6-5 to TRBJ2-5; TRBD2 aligns across 8 bases. This CDR3 is 16 amino acids long. The V and J ends lost 0 bases and 2 bases, in that order; junction bases with no gene match: 5. From germline, CDR1 is MNHEY and CDR2 SVGAGI. CDR3 protein: CASSYSVAGIQETQYF. As DNA, the CDR3 is TGTGCCAGCAGTTACTCGGTAGCGGGGATACAAGAGACCCAGTACTTC.

The chain is built from TRBV6-6 and TRBJ1-2, with D possibly being TRBD1 (6 bases). Germline V CDR1 and CDR2: MNHNY, SVGAGI (reference sequence). CDR3 length: 14 amino acids. Between the trimmed V and J ends, which lost 2 bases and 4 bases, there was a span of 11 bases. The CDR3 sequence: CASSYGQGLYGYTF. As DNA, the CDR3 is TGTGCCAGCAGTTACGGGCAGGGGCTCTATGGCTACACCTTC.

CDR3 amino acids: CASSPRDRGPGSMNTEAFF. CDR3 nucleotide sequence: TGTGCCAGCAGCCCCCGGGACAGGGGGCCGGGTTCGATGAACACTGAAGCTTTCTTT. V gene TRBV5-5 combines with J gene TRBJ1-1, with 12 bases matching TRBD1. This CDR3 spans 19 amino acids. Trimming cost V 4 bases and J 0 bases; bases outside gene matches: 13. Looked up from germline, CDR1 is SGHKS and CDR2 is YYEKEE (reference sequence).

This clone has a handful of counts. The DNA for the CDR3 is TGTGCCAGCAGCTTGACCTGGACTAGCGAAGAGACCCAGTACTTC. Translated: CASSLTWTSEETQYF. The chain recombines TRBV5-6 with TRBJ2-5; TRBD2 matches 9 bases. Looked up from germline, CDR1 is SGHDT and CDR2 is YYEEEE. This CDR3 contains 15 residues. J gave up 3 bases and V 1 base, and 4 bases lay outside the gene matches.

V usage is TRBV27 and J usage is TRBJ2-2, with 7 bases identical to TRBD1. Looked up from germline, CDR1 is MNHEY and CDR2 is SMNVEV (reference sequence). The CDR3 totals 15 residues. Unmatched junction bases numbered 7, after V lost 9 bases and J lost 0 bases. As DNA, the CDR3 is TGTGCCAGTGCCGGGGACAGAGCGAACACCGGGGAGCTGTTTTTT. Translated, it gives CASAGDRANTGELFF.

The chain recombines TRBV5-1 with TRBJ2-7; TRBD2 is a possible D gene (6 bases). CDR3 length equals 13 residues. The V gene lost 5 bases and the J gene lost 4 bases, with 13 bases spanning the gap. Germline CDR1 and CDR2: SGHRS and YFSETQ. CDR3 sequence: CASRGTGGYEQYF. CDR3 nucleotides: TGCGCCAGCAGAGGGACTGGCGGGTACGAGCAGTACTTC. Complete variable domain (other parts from reference TRBV5-1 and TRBJ2-7): KAGVTQTPRYLIKTRGQQVTLSCSPISGHRSVSWYQQTPGQGLQFLFEYFSETQRNKGNFPGRFSGRQFSNSRSEMNVSTLELGDSALYLCASRGTGGYEQYFGPGTRLTVT.

The chain combines TRBV5-6 with TRBJ2-1; perhaps TRBD1 as D (6 bases). The CDR3 length is 14 residues. The V gene lost 2 bases and the J gene lost 8 bases, with 14 bases spanning the gap. CDR1 is SGHDT, CDR2 YYEEEE, per germline. The CDR3 DNA sequence: TGTGCCAGCAGCTTTACAGGGTTGGGCGATGAGCAGTTCTTC. As protein: CASSFTGLGDEQFF. The whole variable domain, filled in from reference TRBV5-6 and TRBJ2-1, reads DAGVTQSPTHLIKTRGQQVTLRCSPKSGHDTVSWYQQALGQGPQFIFQYYEEEERQRGNFPDRFSGHQFPNYSSELNVNALLLGDSALYLCASSFTGLGDEQFFGPGTRLTVL.

On this clone itself: This sequence may be a read error, since a much larger clone differs from it by one base. The V call is TRBV11-3, the J call TRBJ2-5; the D is unclear. CDR3 size: 12 residues. V shed 3 bases and J shed 4 bases, with 6 bases lying between them. Germline CDR1 is SGHNT and CDR2 is YENEEA. The CDR3 is CASSFEGETQYF. The CDR3 DNA reads as TGTGCCAGCAGCTTCGAAGGAGAGACCCAGTACTTC.

The chain carries TRBV11-2 and TRBJ2-3, with a tentative D call TRBD1 (5 bases). The V gene lost 7 bases and the J gene lost 4 bases, with 15 bases spanning the gap. This CDR3 comprises 14 residues. The germline CDR1 and CDR2 sequences are SGHAT and FQNNGV. CDR3 nucleotides: TGTGCCAGCAAAGGGGCAGACCATCCAGATACGCAGTATTTT. This translates into CASKGADHPDTQYF.

This clone appeared once. The chain combines TRBV7-9 with TRBJ2-2; TRBD1 aligns across 7 bases. The CDR3 is 14 residues long. J lost 7 bases, V lost 9 bases, and 11 bases had no gene match. Looked up from germline, CDR1 is SEHNR and CDR2 is FQNEAQ (reference sequence). The CDR3 spells CARSPDRADGELFF. CDR3 in DNA: TGTGCCAGGAGCCCCGACAGGGCAGACGGGGAGCTGTTTTTT.

This clone has a single count. This chain uses TRBV2 with TRBJ2-1, with TRBD2 identical over 16 bases. The CDR3 has 15 amino acids. Germline CDR1 SNHLY, CDR2 FYNNEI. Trimming took 6 bases from V and 10 from J; bases not matched to a gene: 6. The chain's CDR3 is CASRRGLAGGREQFF. For the CDR3, the DNA is TGTGCCAGCAGGAGGGGACTAGCGGGAGGGCGAGAGCAGTTCTTC.

This clone occurred a few times. V is TRBV7-9 and J is TRBJ2-2; D is unclear. Trimming stripped 3 bases from V and 2 bases from J, with 7 bases between. The CDR3 consists of 14 residues. Looked up from germline, CDR1 is SEHNR and CDR2 is FQNEAQ (reference sequence). This chain's CDR3 is CASSLAFNTGELFF. Here the CDR3 DNA reads TGTGCCAGCAGCTTGGCGTTCAACACCGGGGAGCTGTTTTTT.

The CDR3 nucleotides read TGTGCCAGTATAAGTATAAGGCTGGGACTCACTGAAGCTTTCTTT. Its translation: CASISIRLGLTEAFF. The V gene is TRBV19, the J gene TRBJ1-1, with a tentative D call TRBD1 (5 bases). Germline-derived CDR1 and CDR2 are LNHDA and SQIVND (reference sequence). Trimming cost V 7 bases and J 4 bases, with 19 bases left between them. CDR3 length: 15 amino acids. Using reference TRBV19 and TRBJ1-1 for the parts outside the CDR3, the full variable domain is DGGITQSPKYLFRKEGQNVTLSCEQNLNHDAMYWYRQDPGQGLRLIYYSQIVNDFQKGDIAEGYSVSREKKESFPLTVTSAQKNPTAFYLCASISIRLGLTEAFFGQGTRLTVV.

V gene TRBV6-1 combines with J gene TRBJ1-5, with D unclear. This CDR3 has 14 residues. In germline, CDR1 is MNHNS, CDR2 SASEGT. V lost 0 bases to trimming and J lost 3 bases, with 6 bases between them. CDR3 DNA: TGTGCCAGCAGTGAAGCGCCGTTCAATCAGCCCCAGCATTTT. It is translated as CASSEAPFNQPQHF.

The chain carries TRBV28 and TRBJ2-1; maybe TRBD2 (7 bases). Germline assignment: CDR1 MDHEN and CDR2 SYDVKM. V gave up 6 bases and J gave up 3 bases, with 18 bases separating them. The length of the CDR3 is 16 residues. The CDR3 DNA sequence: TGTGCCAGCAGACCGGTAGGGGGGGGCTACTACAATGAGCAGTTCTTC. It specifies CASRPVGGGYYNEQFF.

This chain links TRBV14 with TRBJ2-7; D possibly corresponds to TRBD2 (6 bases). V lost 2 bases to trimming and J lost 2 bases, with 13 bases between them. The CDR3 contains 15 residues. Looked up from germline, CDR1 is SGHDN and CDR2 is FVKESK. CDR3: CASSQSGSLTYEQYF. In nucleotides, the CDR3 is TGTGCCAGCAGCCAAAGCGGGTCCCTAACCTACGAGCAGTACTTC.

The chain couples TRBV28 to TRBJ2-1, with TRBD1 identical over 8 bases. V shed 6 bases, J shed 5 bases, and the junction held 12 bases outside the gene matches. The length of the CDR3 is 16 residues. Looked up from germline, CDR1 is MDHEN and CDR2 is SYDVKM. CDR3 in DNA: TGTGCCAGCAGCCCCGTGGGCAGGGGGCAGAACAATGAGCAGTTCTTC. Translated: CASSPVGRGQNNEQFF.

This clone was detected only a few times. The rearrangement uses TRBV11-3 and TRBJ2-5; TRBD1 is a possible D gene (6 bases). The V gene's germline CDR1 is SGHNT and CDR2 YENEEA. The length of the CDR3 is 16 residues. V lost 1 base, J lost 4 bases, and 16 bases lay in between. Here the CDR3 DNA reads TGTGCCAGCAGCTTAGGTAGTGGGGGCGGAGGAGAGACCCAGTACTTC. Its protein product is CASSLGSGGGGETQYF. The whole variable domain, remainder taken from reference TRBV11-3 and TRBJ2-5, is EAGVVQSPRYKIIEKKQPVAFWCNPISGHNTLYWYLQNLGQGPELLIRYENEEAVDDSQLPKDRFSAERLKGVDSTLKIQPAELGDSAVYLCASSLGSGGGGETQYFGPGTRLLVL.